Listed below are T cell receptor beta chains from one sample, sequenced in a study of shared clonotypes between healthy human individuals. TCRdb's copy holds only in-frame clones and misses some; the assay was immunoSEQ multiplex PCR. The table records hundreds of thousands of clones, around two thirds of them present only once. The material sequenced was memory CD4+ T cells sorted from blood. The receptors were sampled from a man younger than 45 in good health. CDR3s include the opening cysteine and the closing phenylalanine or tryptophan. The D gene is left open where the match is weak. Some rows mark clone size as missing; the rest say once, few, many or name a class of expanded clone.

CASSPGAVQETQYF | TGTGCCAGCTCACCTGGGGCAGTCCAAGAGACCCAGTACTTC | TRBJ2-5 | - | once | TRBV18
CASSSLPAGGLSNEQFF | TGTGCCAGCAGCTCCCTCCCAGCGGGAGGTCTGAGCAATGAGCAGTTCTTC | TRBJ2-1 | TRBD2 | - | TRBV11-3
CASSGLAGGLGEQYF | TGCGCCAGCAGCGGACTAGCGGGAGGGCTGGGCGAGCAGTACTTC | TRBJ2-7 | TRBD2 | - | TRBV5-1
CASSLVYQFF | TGTGCCAGCAGCTTAGTTTATCAGTTCTTC | TRBJ2-1 | - | - | TRBV11-2
CSARLDREAFF | TGCAGTGCTAGGCTGGACAGGGAAGCTTTCTTT | TRBJ1-1 | TRBD1 | - | TRBV20-1
CASSLGLAGNNEQFF | TGTGCCAGCAGCTTGGGGCTAGCGGGAAACAATGAGCAGTTCTTC | TRBJ2-1 | TRBD2 | - | TRBV5-4
CSVEGVDYGYTF | TGCAGCGTTGAAGGGGTTGACTATGGCTACACCTTC | TRBJ1-2 | - | - | TRBV29-1
CASSTNGREQYF | TGTGCCAGTAGTACCAATGGGAGGGAGCAGTACTTC | TRBJ2-7 | - | - | TRBV19
CASSPSRGQKQYF | TGTGCCAGCAGCCCCAGTAGGGGACAGAAGCAGTACTTC | TRBJ2-7 | TRBD1 | - | TRBV9
CASKGLATNEKLFF | TGTGCCAGTAAGGGGTTGGCAACTAATGAAAAACTGTTTTTT | TRBJ1-4 | - | once | TRBV19